These 31 T cell receptor beta chains were sequenced from one sample in a study of T cell responses to AZD1222 COVID-19 vaccine. The method was immunoSEQ multiplex PCR; TCRdb's version includes in-frame clones alone and lacks a portion of them. The sample has 90,000 or so clones, 70% to 90% seen once. Material: peripheral blood, obtained on day 0 of AZD1222 vaccination. The receptors were gathered from an adult in good health.

The rearrangement uses TRBV5-8 and TRBJ2-1; D is perhaps TRBD2 (6 bases). Trimming shortened V by 1 base and J by 5 bases, and 13 bases separated the two germline ends. The V gene's germline CDR1 is SGHTS and CDR2 YDEGEE. This CDR3 region has 15 residues. The CDR3 loop is CASSLYKGLHNEQFF. The CDR3 DNA follows: TGTGCCAGCAGCTTGTATAAGGGACTGCACAATGAGCAGTTCTTC.

The chain links TRBV7-9 to TRBJ2-3, with D maybe TRBD1 (5 bases). V gave up 3 bases and J gave up 1 base, with 8 bases separating them. This CDR3 spans 14 amino acids. Looked up from germline, CDR1 is SEHNR and CDR2 is FQNEAQ (reference sequence). As DNA, the CDR3 is TGTGCCAGCAGCTTGGACACGGGCACAGATACGCAGTATTTT. Protein: CASSLDTGTDTQYF. Full variable domain (outside the CDR3, taken from reference TRBV7-9 and TRBJ2-3): DTGVSQNPRHKITKRGQNVTFRCDPISEHNRLYWYRQTLGQGPEFLTYFQNEAQLEKSRLLSDRFSAERPKGSFSTLEIQRTEQGDSAMYLCASSLDTGTDTQYFGPGTRLTVL.

The chain joins TRBV5-5 to TRBJ1-5, with a tentative D call TRBD1 (5 bases). The germline CDR1 and CDR2 sequences are SGHKS and YYEKEE (reference sequence). V was trimmed by 0 bases and J by 5 bases, leaving 9 bases between them. CDR3 size: 14 residues. The CDR3 here is CASSLGRGHQPQHF. For the CDR3, the DNA is TGTGCCAGCAGCTTGGGTAGGGGCCATCAGCCCCAGCATTTT.

V gene TRBV6-5 combines with J gene TRBJ1-1; 9 positions agree with TRBD1. The CDR3 is 12 amino acids. The V segment lost 11 bases and the J segment 5 bases; nucleotides outside the gene matches: 6. Germline CDR1 and CDR2: MNHEY and SVGAGI. The CDR3 region is CAGTGLGTEAFF. The CDR3 DNA is TGTGCCGGGACAGGGTTGGGAACTGAAGCTTTCTTT.

This rearrangement joins TRBV10-3 to TRBJ1-1, with D possibly being TRBD1 (6 bases). Per germline, CDR1 ENHRY and CDR2 SYGVKD. The V end lost 7 bases, the J end lost 1 base, and 10 bases lay between the germline ends. The CDR3 consists of 13 residues. This CDR3 is CAITGTPNTEAFF. The CDR3 bases are TGTGCCATCACCGGGACACCGAACACTGAAGCTTTCTTT.

The rearrangement uses TRBV6-5 and TRBJ1-2; D is unclear. This CDR3 contains 15 residues. V lost 5 bases, J lost 3 bases, and 16 bases lay in between. Germline values: CDR1 MNHEY, CDR2 SVGAGI. CDR3: CASSPLWREDYGYTF. Written as DNA, the CDR3 is TGTGCCAGCAGTCCTCTCTGGAGGGAGGACTATGGCTACACCTTC.

V is TRBV6-5 and J is TRBJ1-5, with 11 positions matching TRBD1. The J segment lost 6 bases and the V segment lost 6 bases, leaving 4 bases of the junction unmatched. The CDR3 has 14 residues. CDR1 and CDR2 (germline): MNHEY, SVGAGI. The CDR3 sequence: CASRGTGGGQPQHF. The CDR3 DNA reads as TGTGCCAGCAGAGGGACAGGGGGTGGTCAGCCCCAGCATTTT.

This chain joins TRBV19 and TRBJ1-5; D uncertain. The CDR3 runs to 12 residues. Germline CDR1 is LNHDA and CDR2 is SQIVND (reference sequence). Trimming removed 2 bases from V and 1 base from J, with 0 bases in between. CDR3 in DNA: TGTGCCAGTAGTATAAGCAATCAGCCCCAGCATTTT. Its protein is CASSISNQPQHF.

Only one count was recorded for this clone. The J gene is TRBJ1-4, the V gene TRBV4-3; possibly TRBD1 for D (6 bases). Trimming cost V 3 bases and J 6 bases, with 11 bases left between them. CDR3 length: 14 residues. Germline values: CDR1 LGHNA, CDR2 YSLEER. The CDR3: CASSHQGLYEKLFF. DNA of the CDR3: TGCGCCAGCAGCCATCAGGGGTTGTATGAAAAACTGTTTTTT.

This clone was counted a single time. The J gene is TRBJ1-6, the V gene TRBV7-6; weak D call: TRBD1 (5 bases). CDR3 length: 15 residues. Germline CDR1 and CDR2: SGHVS and FNYEAQ. V lost 0 bases and J 7 bases, leaving 10 bases between the germline ends. The CDR3 spells CASSLAGGMNSPLHF. The CDR3 DNA reads TGTGCCAGCAGCTTAGCCGGGGGGATGAATTCACCCCTCCACTTT.

The DNA of the CDR3 is TGTGCCAGCAGCGAGACAGGTGTGAACACTGAAGCTTTCTTT. It translates to CASSETGVNTEAFF. The J gene is TRBJ1-1, the V gene TRBV7-6; tentative D call: TRBD1 (6 bases). The CDR3 is 14 amino acids. Germline assignment: CDR1 SGHVS and CDR2 FNYEAQ. Trimming shortened V by 5 bases and J by 0 bases, and 10 bases separated the two germline ends. The entire variable domain, with the rest obtained from reference TRBV7-6 and TRBJ1-1, is as follows: GAGVSQSPRYKVTKRGQDVALRCDPISGHVSLYWYRQALGQGPEFLTYFNYEAQQDKSGLPNDRFSAERPEGSISTLTIQRTEQRDSAMYRCASSETGVNTEAFFGQGTRLTVV.

V is TRBV28 and J is TRBJ2-3, with 7 bases lining up with TRBD1. In germline, CDR1 is MDHEN, CDR2 SYDVKM. Trimming took 5 bases from V and 4 from J; bases not matched to a gene: 9. The CDR3 is 15 amino acids. CDR3 bases: TGTGCCAGCAGTCCTAGACAGGGCCCCGCAGATACGCAGTATTTT. Amino acids: CASSPRQGPADTQYF.

This clone is a singleton in its sample. The J gene is TRBJ1-1, the V gene TRBV7-3; a possible D gene is TRBD1 (5 bases). Germline CDR1 reads SGHTA; CDR2 reads FQGTGA. The CDR3 sequence is 15 residues long. V lost 2 bases to trimming and J lost 1 base, with 11 bases between them. CDR3 DNA sequence: TGTGCCAGCAGCTTATTGGGGGGAAGGAACACTGAAGCTTTCTTT. Translation: CASSLLGGRNTEAFF. The whole variable domain, filled in from reference TRBV7-3 and TRBJ1-1, reads GAGVSQTPSNKVTEKGKYVELRCDPISGHTALYWYRQSLGQGPEFLIYFQGTGAADDSGLPNDRFFAVRPEGSVSTLKIQRTERGDSAVYLCASSLLGGRNTEAFFGQGTRLTVV.

This rearrangement joins TRBV9 to TRBJ1-2; tentative D call: TRBD1 (6 bases). CDR3 length: 12 residues. Germline CDR1 and CDR2: SGDLS and YYNGEE. Trimming took off 5 bases at V and 7 bases at J, with 12 bases between the two ends. The CDR3 region has the DNA TGTGCCAGCAGTCCACAGGGAGGTGGCTACACCTTC. Its protein product is CASSPQGGGYTF.

The rearrangement uses TRBV18 and TRBJ1-1, with a weak D call TRBD1 (6 bases). The CDR3 has 16 amino acids. Germline V gene lookup returns CDR1 KGHSH and CDR2 LQKENI. V was trimmed by 0 bases and J by 4 bases, leaving 15 bases between them. CDR3 in amino acids: CASSPPSGGPGTEAFF. For the CDR3, the DNA is TGTGCCAGCTCACCACCGAGCGGGGGGCCTGGCACTGAAGCTTTCTTT.

This sequence joins TRBV7-9 and TRBJ2-7; 9 nucleotides line up with TRBD1. This CDR3 spans 18 amino acids. The trim removed 5 bases at V and 1 base at J, leaving 15 bases unmatched. The germline V gene has CDR1 SEHNR and CDR2 FQNEAQ (reference sequence). The CDR3 DNA sequence: TGTGCCAGCAGCCCTCTATCCGGGACAGGGTCCCCGTCCTACGAGCAGTACTTC. Its translation is CASSPLSGTGSPSYEQYF. Using reference TRBV7-9 and TRBJ2-7 for the parts outside the CDR3, the full variable domain is DTGVSQNPRHKITKRGQNVTFRCDPISEHNRLYWYRQTLGQGPEFLTYFQNEAQLEKSRLLSDRFSAERPKGSFSTLEIQRTEQGDSAMYLCASSPLSGTGSPSYEQYFGPGTRLTVT.

The V and J genes are TRBV6-5 and TRBJ2-7; D gene unclear. CDR1 is MNHEY and CDR2 is SVGAGI in the germline V gene. The length of the CDR3 is 15 residues. Trimming removed 0 bases at V and 0 bases at J, with 9 bases between. CDR3 residues: CASSYSYDASYEQYF. The CDR3 DNA is TGTGCCAGCAGTTACTCTTACGACGCCTCCTACGAGCAGTACTTC.

The chain recombines TRBV6-2 or TRBV6-3 with TRBJ1-6; D gene ambiguous. Germline CDR1 MNHEY, CDR2 SVGEGT. V lost 5 bases, J lost 5 bases, and 4 bases lay in between. The CDR3 runs to 12 residues. CDR3 region: CASSRDNSPLHF. Written as DNA, the CDR3 is TGTGCCAGCAGTAGGGATAATTCACCCCTCCACTTT.

The V call is TRBV7-7, the J call TRBJ2-5; D may be TRBD1 or TRBD2 (5 bases each). Germline V lookup: CDR1 SSHAT, CDR2 FNYEAQ (reference sequence). This CDR3 region has 14 residues. The V end was cut by 4 bases, the J end by 4 bases, with 13 bases between. The CDR3 reads CASSSTGPGETQYF. The CDR3 DNA reads as TGTGCCAGCAGCTCTACGGGACCGGGAGAGACCCAGTACTTC. Combining the CDR3 with reference TRBV7-7 and TRBJ2-5 gives the whole variable domain GAGVSQSPRYKVTKRGQDVTLRCDPISSHATLYWYQQALGQGPEFLTYFNYEAQPDKSGLPSDRFSAERPEGSISTLTIQRTEQRDSAMYRCASSSTGPGETQYFGPGTRLLVL.

This chain connects TRBV6-5 to TRBJ1-6; 8 bases align to TRBD1. Looked up from germline, CDR1 is MNHEY and CDR2 is SVGAGI. CDR3 length equals 15 residues. V shed 4 bases and J 9 bases; nucleotides not matched to a gene: 8. The CDR3 protein is CASSSRTGKGSPLHF. In nucleotides, the CDR3 is TGTGCCAGCAGTTCCCGGACAGGGAAAGGTTCACCCCTCCACTTT.

The genes are TRBV5-6 and TRBJ2-7, with D maybe TRBD2 (5 bases). The CDR3 runs to 14 residues. V lost 4 bases and J lost 1, with 12 bases in between. From germline, CDR1 is SGHDT and CDR2 YYEEEE. The CDR3 loop reads CASSPAPGSYEQYF. In DNA, the CDR3 is TGTGCCAGCAGCCCCGCCCCGGGATCCTACGAGCAGTACTTC.

The genes are TRBV7-2 and TRBJ1-4; no reliable D call. Germline V CDR1 and CDR2: SGHTA, FQGNSA. The CDR3 runs to 12 residues. The germline V and J ends were trimmed by 1 base and 5 bases, with 2 bases remaining between them. This chain's CDR3 is CASSLGNEKLFF. The CDR3 nucleotides read TGTGCCAGCAGCTTAGGGAATGAAAAACTGTTTTTT.

The rearrangement links TRBV6-5 to TRBJ2-2; D possibly uses TRBD1 or TRBD2 (5 bases each). V was pared by 7 bases and J by 1 base, with 10 bases between. The germline CDR1 and CDR2 sequences are MNHEY and SVGAGI. The CDR3 has 14 amino acids. As DNA, the CDR3 is TGTGCCAGCAAGGGACCCATGAACACCGGGGAGCTGTTTTTT. It translates to CASKGPMNTGELFF.

The chain uses TRBV28 and TRBJ1-1; perhaps TRBD1 as D (6 bases). The V gene lost 6 bases and the J gene lost 4 bases, with 12 bases spanning the gap. There are 13 residues in the CDR3. The V gene's germline CDR1 is MDHEN and CDR2 SYDVKM. CDR3 DNA sequence: TGTGCCAGCAGCCGGGGGGCGCCCACTGAAGCTTTCTTT. It yields the protein CASSRGAPTEAFF.

The chain employs TRBV7-9 and TRBJ1-4; D not resolved. Trimming shortened V by 0 bases and J by 8 bases, and 10 bases separated the two germline ends. The CDR3 has 14 amino acids. Germline assignment: CDR1 SEHNR and CDR2 FQNEAQ (reference sequence). As DNA, the CDR3 is TGTGCCAGCAGCTTAGCGCTCTCGGGGGAAAAACTGTTTTTT. It yields the protein CASSLALSGEKLFF.

The CDR3 region is CASSPRLAGDYEQYF. DNA of the CDR3: TGTGCCAGCAGCCCCCGACTAGCGGGAGACTACGAGCAGTACTTC. This rearrangement joins TRBV9 to TRBJ2-7; 12 bases fit TRBD2. The junction had 5 bases not matched to a gene; V was cut back by 4 bases and J by 3 bases. This CDR3 spans 15 amino acids. From germline, CDR1 is SGDLS and CDR2 YYNGEE.

The V call is TRBV7-8, the J call TRBJ2-1; D call uncertain. The CDR3 length is 17 residues. Germline values: CDR1 SGHVS, CDR2 FQNEAQ. Trimming shortened V by 2 bases and J by 0 bases, and 14 bases separated the two germline ends. CDR3 amino acids: CASSLPRRFSSYNEQFF. For the CDR3, the DNA is TGTGCCAGCAGCTTACCGAGGCGGTTTAGCTCCTACAATGAGCAGTTCTTC.

V gene TRBV28 combines with J gene TRBJ1-2; D is perhaps TRBD1 (6 bases). This CDR3 is built from 15 residues. The germline CDR1 and CDR2 sequences are MDHEN and SYDVKM. Trimming stripped 5 bases from V and 4 bases from J, with 17 bases between. CDR3 DNA: TGTGCCAGCAGTGATGACAGGTCCTATTTCTATGGCTACACCTTC. It encodes CASSDDRSYFYGYTF.

The chain employs TRBV6-5 and TRBJ1-2; 8 positions match TRBD1. The CDR3 runs 13 residues. CDR1 is MNHEY and CDR2 is SVGAGI in the germline V gene. The trim removed 6 bases at V and 4 bases at J, leaving 4 bases unmatched. The CDR3, as DNA: TGTGCCAGCAGACGGACAGGGAGCTATGGCTACACCTTC. Its protein is CASRRTGSYGYTF.

This clone was picked up a small number of times. The CDR3 nucleotides are TGCGCCAGCAGCTTGGATGTTTGGACAGGGAAAGAGACCCAGTACTTC. Its protein is CASSLDVWTGKETQYF. This rearrangement joins TRBV5-1 to TRBJ2-5, with 8 bases that match TRBD1. Germline values: CDR1 SGHRS, CDR2 YFSETQ. The V gene end was trimmed by 0 bases and the J gene end by 3 bases; junction bases not matched to a gene: 7. The CDR3 length is 16 residues.

The chain is built from TRBV29-1 and TRBJ2-3; no definite D call. Germline CDR1 SQVTM, CDR2 ANQGSEA. The CDR3 is 12 residues long. V was cut by 2 bases and J by 0 bases, with 3 bases left in between. The CDR3 DNA reads as TGCAGCGTTGAATACAGCACAGATACGCAGTATTTT. Translated: CSVEYSTDTQYF.